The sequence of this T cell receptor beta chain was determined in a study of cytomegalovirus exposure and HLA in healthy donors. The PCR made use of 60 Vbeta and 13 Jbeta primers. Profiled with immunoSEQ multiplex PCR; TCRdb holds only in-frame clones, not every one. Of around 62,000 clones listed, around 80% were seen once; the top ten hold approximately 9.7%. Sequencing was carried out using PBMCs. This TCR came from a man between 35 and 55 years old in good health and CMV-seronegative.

The CDR3 here is CASSQEVGGHWEQFF. CDR3 in DNA: TGCGCCAGCAGCCAAGAGGTGGGGGGGCACTGGGAGCAGTTCTTC. The chain recombines TRBV4-1 with TRBJ2-1; a weak D match, TRBD2 (7 bases). Germline loops: CDR1 MGHRA, CDR2 YSYEKL. Deletions cut 0 bases from V and 10 bases from J, with 16 bases between. The length of the CDR3 is 15 residues.